These T cell receptor beta chains were read from a single sample in a study of CD8+ T cells in alopecia areata. Assay used: immunoSEQ multiplex PCR; TCRdb lists only in-frame clones, some missing. In the table there are some 200,000 clones, approximately 56% of which are singletons. The source material was CD4+ T cells sorted from blood, sampled at week 0. The source is a human donor with alopecia areata. CDR3s include the opening cysteine and the closing phenylalanine or tryptophan. D genes are given only for firm matches. Clone size is stated in some rows and not others, as once, few, many or a class when expanded.

clone_size	v_call	d_call	j_call	cdr3_nt	cdr3_aa
.	TRBV7-2	.	TRBJ2-7	TGTGCCAGCAGCTCCCGGACGGCTTGGCTGAAGTACTTC	CASSSRTAWLKYF
few	TRBV10-3	TRBD1	TRBJ1-5	TGTGCCATCAGTATGGACAGGTCGAATCAGCCCCAGCATTTT	CAISMDRSNQPQHF
.	TRBV9	.	TRBJ1-6	TGTGCCAGCAGCGTAGATCCAGCCAATTCACCCCTCCACTTT	CASSVDPANSPLHF
.	TRBV5-1	.	TRBJ2-2	TGCGCCAGCAGCCCACAGGGGAACACCGGGGAGCTGTTTTTT	CASSPQGNTGELFF
many	TRBV2	.	TRBJ1-3	TGTGCCAGCAGCCCCGACCTCTCTGGAAACACCATATATTTT	CASSPDLSGNTIYF
few	TRBV5-4	.	TRBJ2-6	TGTGCCACCGAGACCGCTGGGGCCAACGTCCTGACTTTC	CATETAGANVLTF
.	TRBV5-1	.	TRBJ2-5	TGCGCCAGCAGCACTGGGACAGCCGGGGGGGAGACCCAGTACTTC	CASSTGTAGGETQYF
.	TRBV25-1	.	TRBJ2-5	TGTGCCAGCAGTGATAAGGGTTTGGAGACCCAGTACTTC	CASSDKGLETQYF
.	TRBV23-1	.	TRBJ1-2	TGCGCCAGTGTACTCCCCTATGGCTACACCTTC	CASVLPYGYTF
.	TRBV15	.	TRBJ1-1	TGTGCCACCAGCAGGGAACCATCCAAGAACACTGAAGCTTTCTTT	CATSREPSKNTEAFF
once	TRBV25-1	.	TRBJ2-5	TGTGCCAGCAGTACCTCAGGGCTGGAGACCCAGTACTTC	CASSTSGLETQYF
.	TRBV27	.	TRBJ1-2	TGTGCCAGCAGTTCAACGACAGCCTTTAACTATGGCTACACCTTC	CASSSTTAFNYGYTF
.	TRBV30	.	TRBJ1-5	TGTGCCGTAAGGGGAAGGGGAGGCGGGAATCAGCCCCAGCATTTT	CAVRGRGGGNQPQHF
.	TRBV30	.	TRBJ2-1	TGTGCCTGGAGTGTAAGAGGTTATGAGCAGTTCTTC	CAWSVRGYEQFF
.	TRBV30	.	TRBJ1-5	TGTGCCTGGAGTCCTACAGGGAACCAGCCCCAGCATTTT	CAWSPTGNQPQHF
few	TRBV29-1	.	TRBJ2-7	TGCAGCGTGGGGAATAATAACGAGCAGTACTTC	CSVGNNNEQYF
.	TRBV11-1	.	TRBJ2-4	TGTGCCAGCAGCTTGGGGCACCCAGCCAAAAACATTCAGTACTTC	CASSLGHPAKNIQYF
.	TRBV6-6	TRBD1	TRBJ2-5	TGTGCCAGCAGCCGGACAGGGGGCGCGGAGACCCAGTACTTC	CASSRTGGAETQYF
few	TRBV29-1	TRBD1	TRBJ2-7	TGCAGCGCCGCCCGGGGGACAGGCCTACCTGAGCAGTACTTC	CSAARGTGLPEQYF
.	TRBV20-1	TRBD1	TRBJ1-2	TGCAGTGCTAGATCCGACAGGGGAGGCACCTTC	CSARSDRGGTF
.	TRBV29-1	TRBD1	TRBJ2-7	TGCAGCGTAACAGGGGGCGTTTACGAGCAGTACTTC	CSVTGGVYEQYF
.	TRBV6-1	.	TRBJ1-2	TGTGCCAGCAGCCGACGACAGGTCGCGTATGGCTACACCTTC	CASSRRQVAYGYTF
.	TRBV9	.	TRBJ1-1	TGTGCCAGCAGCGTAGGAGGGACGGATATGAGCACTGAAGCTTTCTTT	CASSVGGTDMSTEAFF
.	TRBV9	.	TRBJ2-5	TGTGCCAGCAGCGTAGTTGGGGGAGAGGGCCAAGAGACCCAGTACTTC	CASSVVGGEGQETQYF
once	TRBV5-6	.	TRBJ2-7	TGTGCCAGCAGCAGCTACTACGAGCAGTACTTC	CASSSYYEQYF
few	TRBV12-5	.	TRBJ2-7	TGTGCTAGTGGCCCGGAATCGTCCTACGAGCAGTACTTC	CASGPESSYEQYF
.	TRBV2	.	TRBJ1-1	TGTGCCAGCAGGGACATGAACACTGAAGCTTTCTTT	CASRDMNTEAFF
few	TRBV6-1	TRBD1	TRBJ2-1	TGTGCCAGCAGTGTAGGGGTCAGGGGGTACAATGAGCAGTTCTTC	CASSVGVRGYNEQFF
medium-sized	TRBV11-2	TRBD1	TRBJ2-7	TGTGCCAGCAGCTTAATAGGACAGGGGATCTATTTCTACGAGCAGTACTTC	CASSLIGQGIYFYEQYF
.	TRBV5-1	.	TRBJ2-3	TGCGCCAGCAGTCCTATTAGCGAAGATACGCAGTATTTT	CASSPISEDTQYF
.	TRBV19	.	TRBJ1-2	TGTGCCAGTAGTACCTCCCCGGGACGTAACAACTATGGCTACACCTTC	CASSTSPGRNNYGYTF
many	TRBV5-1	.	TRBJ1-2	TGCGCCAGCAGCTTGGCAGGGGACTATGGCTACACCTTC	CASSLAGDYGYTF
.	TRBV5-1	.	TRBJ1-1	TGCGCCAGCAGCTTGGACCCAGGGATGAACACTGAAGCTTTCTTT	CASSLDPGMNTEAFF
.	TRBV7-6	.	TRBJ2-2	TGTGCCAGCAGCTTAGCGGTAACAAACGGCGCCGGGGAGCTGTTTTTT	CASSLAVTNGAGELFF
.	TRBV30	.	TRBJ1-2	TGTGCCTGGATTAAGGAGATTTCCTATGGCTACACCTTC	CAWIKEISYGYTF
few	TRBV30	TRBD2	TRBJ2-3	TGTGCCTGGAGGCGGGGGGGCGGCGCAGATACGCAGTATTTT	CAWRRGGGADTQYF
.	TRBV27	.	TRBJ1-1	TGTGCCAGCAGTTTATCCGTTCGAACGACGGGCGACACTGAAGCTTTCTTT	CASSLSVRTTGDTEAFF
few	TRBV5-6	TRBD2	TRBJ2-1	TGTGCCAGCAGCTCTACTAGCGGGGCCTCCTACAATGAGCAGTTCTTC	CASSSTSGASYNEQFF
.	TRBV6-5	.	TRBJ2-1	TGTGCCAGCAGTTACCGGCCCGCCGCAGGTTGGAATGAGCAGTTCTTC	CASSYRPAAGWNEQFF
.	TRBV7-8	.	TRBJ2-5	TGTGCCAGCAGAAGGGGTTGGAGGGGGGCAACCGAGACCCAGTACTTC	CASRRGWRGATETQYF